Listed below are T cell receptor beta chains from one sample, sequenced in a study of tumor-infiltrating lymphocytes in primary liver carcinoma. TCRdb recomputed calls from the multiplex PCR reads with MiXCR, one row per CDR3 protein. The data hold about 37,000 distinct CDR3 sequences, with approximately 82% observed a single time. Sequencing was performed on tumor-adjacent normal liver tissue. These receptors originate from a man between 40 and 49 years old with primary liver carcinoma and hepatitis B virus infection. The CDR3 runs from the conserved cysteine through the conserved F or W.

CDR3 length,V gene,J gene,CDR3 protein
16,TRBV14,TRBJ2-1,CASSVASGWVNNEQFF
12,TRBV7-3,TRBJ2-7,CASSLRVHEQYF
14,TRBV7-2,TRBJ2-2,CASSPGTGAGELFF
16,TRBV5-1,TRBJ2-3,CTSSLDAARDTDTQYF
16,TRBV6-1,TRBJ2-2,CAGSKTLQVNTGELFF
13,TRBV12-3/TRBV12-4,TRBJ2-1,CVSSLEQNNEQFF
15,TRBV4-2,TRBJ2-7,CASGQEHGSNHEQYF
15,TRBV7-9,TRBJ2-1,CASSLVSGAGNEQFF
15,TRBV7-8,TRBJ1-3,CASSSGQSSGDTIYF
14,TRBV6-1,TRBJ1-4,CTGNIMDTNEKLFF
14,TRBV28,TRBJ2-1,CASSYSGTRFEQFF
17,TRBV13,TRBJ2-3,CANTAGPGRTSTDTQYF
11,TRBV5-4,TRBJ2-3,CASSHNDRADF
16,TRBV6-1,TRBJ2-3,CASSEVLRSRRDTQYF
15,TRBV12-3/TRBV12-4,TRBJ2-3,CASGLDSGSGRAQYF
13,TRBV7-2,TRBJ2-7,CASSLRMGAEQYF
15,TRBV11-2,TRBJ2-2,CVSGLRGRSTGELFF
14,TRBV29-1,TRBJ2-5,CSVEYGTSLVTQYF
15,TRBV4-1,TRBJ1-1,CASSHPERLSTEAFF
13,TRBV7-9,TRBJ2-1,CARSLSSYNEQFF
16,TRBV14,TRBJ2-1,CASSAVAGRVTNGQFF
13,TRBV6-5,TRBJ1-2,CASSYSPGNSCTF
16,TRBV14,TRBJ2-1,CAGSAVAGCVNNEQFF
14,TRBV28,TRBJ1-5,CASSLTWATQPQLF
14,TRBV12-3/TRBV12-4,TRBJ2-3,CASRPAGSGDTQCF
14,TRBV10-1,TRBJ2-2,CTSQPGENTGELFF
13,TRBV28,TRBJ1-1,CTSSLRGGNEACF
12,TRBV12-3/TRBV12-4,TRBJ1-2,CASSFDQGGYTF
15,TRBV5-1,TRBJ2-2,CASSGRVPNTGELLF
15,TRBV5-5,TRBJ2-7,CASSYRDRERYEQYF
13,TRBV30,TRBJ1-1,CACSADSRTEAFF
14,TRBV11-2,TRBJ1-4,CTSSLYLGGLRLFF
14,TRBV5-4,TRBJ1-2,CTSSLGSNSGGYTF
14,TRBV12-3/TRBV12-4,TRBJ2-3,CASILRGATDTQYF
13,TRBV15,TRBJ2-5,CATSSAVRETQYF
15,TRBV29-1,TRBJ1-1,CSVARDSGTNTEAFF
15,TRBV5-5,TRBJ1-4,CASRLVWRDGEKLVF
14,TRBV5-1,TRBJ1-5,CASWNQGEDRPQHF
15,TRBV11-3,TRBJ2-1,CAGSLGRNGDNEQFF
16,TRBV20-1,TRBJ2-1,CSANPGLQSSYNEQFF
14,TRBV7-9,TRBJ2-1,CASRHTGGVDGQFF
14,TRBV30,TRBJ1-6,CAWRGQSNNSPLHF
15,TRBV6-6,TRBJ1-3,CASSYLENPGNTIYF
15,TRBV6-1,TRBJ1-2,CASSGWTGSKDGYTF
14,TRBV11-1,TRBJ2-7,CASSPGRRIYEQYF
12,TRBV29-1,TRBJ2-1,CSSEQRVGEHFF
13,TRBV12-3/TRBV12-4,TRBJ2-1,CASSQGWRDGQFF
16,TRBV12-3/TRBV12-4,TRBJ2-2,CASSGRVAGYTGELFF
14,TRBV10-3,TRBJ2-2,CAIKGTANTGELFF
16,TRBV5-1,TRBJ1-2,CASGLDGGQRLRGYTF
15,TRBV4-3,TRBJ2-3,CASSLGVSATDSQYF
14,TRBV10-3,TRBJ1-1,CATSGQGLNTEAFF
14,TRBV20-1,TRBJ1-4,CSARVTLGDEKLFF
16,TRBV14,TRBJ2-2,CASSQGTGDSTAELFF
13,TRBV29-1,TRBJ2-7,CSVGDLLVWEQYF
14,TRBV14,TRBJ2-4,CASSQDPAKNIQCF
15,TRBV11-2,TRBJ2-1,CASSLVLGEGSKQFF
16,TRBV4-1,TRBJ2-1,CASSQDRTPSYNQQSF
16,TRBV6-5,TRBJ1-2,CASSYSLITVTYGYTF